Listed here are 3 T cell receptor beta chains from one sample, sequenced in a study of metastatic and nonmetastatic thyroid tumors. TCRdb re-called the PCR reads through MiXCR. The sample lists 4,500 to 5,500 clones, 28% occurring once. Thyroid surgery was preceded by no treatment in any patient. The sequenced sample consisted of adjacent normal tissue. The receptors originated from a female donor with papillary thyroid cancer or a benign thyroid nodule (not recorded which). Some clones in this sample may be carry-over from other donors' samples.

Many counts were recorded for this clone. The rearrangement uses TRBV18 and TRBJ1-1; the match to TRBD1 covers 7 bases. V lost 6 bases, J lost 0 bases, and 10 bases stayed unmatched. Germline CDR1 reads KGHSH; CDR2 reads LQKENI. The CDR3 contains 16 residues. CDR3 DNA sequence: TGTGCCAGCTCCCCTAGACAGGGATTAATGAACACTGAAGCTTTCTTT. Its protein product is CASSPRQGLMNTEAFF.

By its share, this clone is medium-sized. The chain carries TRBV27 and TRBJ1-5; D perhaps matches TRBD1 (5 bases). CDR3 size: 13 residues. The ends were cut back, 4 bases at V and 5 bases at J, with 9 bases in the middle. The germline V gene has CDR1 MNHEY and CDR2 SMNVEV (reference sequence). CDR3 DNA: TGTGCCAGCAGTTCCTTCAGGGATCAGCCCCAGCATTTT. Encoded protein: CASSSFRDQPQHF.

This CDR3 reads CASSLKETQYF. As DNA, the CDR3 is TGTGCCAGCAGTTTAAAAGAGACCCAGTACTTC. The chain uses TRBV28 and TRBJ2-5; D is unclear. The CDR3 sequence is 11 residues long. The germline gives CDR1 MDHEN, CDR2 SYDVKM. The V and J ends lost 2 bases and 3 bases respectively, with 1 base between them.